This T cell receptor (beta chain) was retrieved from a study of T cell responses to AZD1222 COVID-19 vaccine. The overall study: Pooled together were second doses at about 4 or about 12 weeks. General observations from the study: Clonal diversity may have been underestimated, and the donors were mostly white British, with more females than males. Only 5 or 6 individuals given AZD1222 were seropositive at baseline.

Notes on this clone: The antigen is undetermined.

The V end lost 3 bases, the J end lost 4 bases, and 16 bases lay between the germline ends. This CDR3 has 15 residues. Germline loops: CDR1 SGDLS, CDR2 YYNGEE. The table came from immunoSEQ multiplex PCR; TCRdb's copy has only in-frame clones and leaves some out. The profile shows 100,000 to 150,000 clones, 90% of them singletons. The starting material was peripheral blood, obtained on day 0 of AZD1222 vaccination. The rearrangement joins TRBV9 to TRBJ2-5; TRBD2 might be the D (6 bases). This clonotype was sampled from an adult in good health. In DNA, the CDR3 is TGTGCCAGCAGCGCAAGGAGGGAGCTGGTAGAGACCCAGTACTTC. Protein sequence: CASSARRELVETQYF.